Described below is a single T cell receptor (beta chain) sequence and its context. Other DNA sequences in the same sample also yield this CDR3. In the original processing: Using reference gene primer amplification, nucleated cell counts were estimated. Clones were sequenced by immunoSEQ multiplex PCR, and TCRdb holds only the in-frame ones, with some missing. That table is the source of V, J and clone size, and D and trimming were worked out from the DNA. This table has roughly 190,000 clones, approximately 86% appearing once. This record comes from a study of blood T cell repertoires in COVID-19. Overall study: Whether acute or convalescent, the COVID-19 samples came from the United States, Italy and Spain. From T cells, B-cell-depleted T cells, or PBMCs came the material, which was cDNA or gDNA.

CDR3 length: 13 residues. Germline V gives CDR1 LGHDT, CDR2 YNNKEL (reference sequence). Deletions cut 4 bases from V and 7 bases from J, with 8 bases between. The chain recombines TRBV3-1 (or the pseudogene TRBV3-2) with TRBJ1-6; no reliable D call. Sequencing was done on a sample of peripheral blood. This clonotype was obtained from a man aged 30 to 45 with acute or convalescent COVID-19. Written as DNA, the CDR3 is TGTGCCAGCAGCCCGCGGGGAAATTCACCCCTCCACTTT. Protein: CASSPRGNSPLHF.